This T cell receptor beta chain came from a study of shared T cell receptors in the human thymus. The CDR3 runs 15 residues. Trimming cost V 1 base and J 8 bases; bases outside gene matches: 3. Germline-derived CDR1 and CDR2 are MDHEN and SYDVKM. Assay used: immunoSEQ multiplex PCR; TCRdb lists only in-frame clones, some missing. The sample comprises 500,000 to 850,000 clones, around 87% of which are singletons, and under 0.01% rests with the top ten. These data also formed part of another study, on human thymus T cells. From that study: Corrective heart surgery yielded resections, and these provided the thymus tissue. Thymic and blood repertoires seemed to favor certain V and J genes.

This TCR was recovered from a boy under three years old with a congenital heart defect. V gene TRBV28 combines with J gene TRBJ1-6; 9 nucleotides match TRBD1. The sequencing input was thymocytes. The DNA for the CDR3 is TGTGCCAGCAGTTTATCAGGACAGGGGTATTCACCCCTCCACTTT. Its protein product is CASSLSGQGYSPLHF.